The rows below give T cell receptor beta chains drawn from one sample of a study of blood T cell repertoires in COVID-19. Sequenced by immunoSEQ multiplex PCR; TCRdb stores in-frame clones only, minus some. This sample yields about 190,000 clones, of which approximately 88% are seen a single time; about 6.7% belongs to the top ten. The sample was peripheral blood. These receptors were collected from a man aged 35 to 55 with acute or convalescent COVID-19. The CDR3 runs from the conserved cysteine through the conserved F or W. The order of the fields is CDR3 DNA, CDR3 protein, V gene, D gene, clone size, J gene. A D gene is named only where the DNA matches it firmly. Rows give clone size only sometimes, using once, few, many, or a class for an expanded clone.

TGTGCCAGCAGCCAAGAAGGGCTAGCGGGGGGGAACACAGATACGCAGTATTTT,CASSQEGLAGGNTDTQYF,TRBV4-2,TRBD2,-,TRBJ2-3
TGTGCCACCAGTGACATCACAGAGCCCAACACCGGGGAGCTGTTTTTT,CATSDITEPNTGELFF,TRBV24-1,-,-,TRBJ2-2
TGCGCCAGCAGCCGCGCCGAGGGCAATGAGCAGTTCTTC,CASSRAEGNEQFF,TRBV4-1,-,-,TRBJ2-1
TGTGCCAGCAGCCAATCAGGGGTATCACGCTACGAGCAGTACTTC,CASSQSGVSRYEQYF,TRBV4-2,-,few,TRBJ2-7
TGTGCCAGCAGGGGTACCCGCGGGGGCTACTCCTACAATGAGCAGTTCTTC,CASRGTRGGYSYNEQFF,TRBV11-2,-,-,TRBJ2-1
TGTGCCAGCAGTTTTGCGGGGGCTAGCACAGATACGCAGTATTTT,CASSFAGASTDTQYF,TRBV27,-,-,TRBJ2-3
TGTGCCAGCAGGCAACAGGGATTTAACTATGGCTACACCTTC,CASRQQGFNYGYTF,TRBV7-2,-,-,TRBJ1-2
TGTGCCAGCAGCGTAGGCTCGACAGGGGCTAATGAAAAACTGTTTTTT,CASSVGSTGANEKLFF,TRBV9,TRBD1,few,TRBJ1-4
TGTGCCAGCAGTTACCTGGACAGTGGGTACACTGAAGCTTTCTTT,CASSYLDSGYTEAFF,TRBV6-5,-,few,TRBJ1-1
TGTGCCAGCAGTGGACGGGGATATTCCTACAATGAGCAGTTCTTC,CASSGRGYSYNEQFF,TRBV2,-,-,TRBJ2-1
TGTGCCACCAGTGACCCCCGGGGCGGGGACAATCAGCCCCAGCATTTT,CATSDPRGGDNQPQHF,TRBV24-1,-,-,TRBJ1-5
TGCGCCAGCAGCTTGGGCCAACTAGCGGGGACCACAGATACGCAGTATTTT,CASSLGQLAGTTDTQYF,TRBV5-1,TRBD2,-,TRBJ2-3
TGTGCCAGCAGTTTACACAGGGTCGGAGAGCAGTTCTTC,CASSLHRVGEQFF,TRBV27,-,-,TRBJ2-1
TGTGCCAGCAGCGTTACAGGGAGCTCCTACAATGAGCAGTTCTTC,CASSVTGSSYNEQFF,TRBV9,-,once,TRBJ2-1
TGTGCCAGCTCACCACCGGAGCTCAGGGGAGCTTTCTTT,CASSPPELRGAFF,TRBV18,-,-,TRBJ1-1
TGTGCCAGCAGCCGGCCCTCTAGCCGTTACAATGAGCAGTTCTTC,CASSRPSSRYNEQFF,TRBV16,-,-,TRBJ2-1
TGTGCCAGTGAGGGACTCCGCGCCAAGGAGCAGTTCTTC,CASEGLRAKEQFF,TRBV12-3/TRBV12-4,-,few,TRBJ2-1
TGTGCCAGCAGTCCGCCATTCTGGGCGGGGGGCTGGGATACGCAGTATTTT,CASSPPFWAGGWDTQYF,TRBV3-1/TRBV3-2,TRBD2,-,TRBJ2-3
TGCGCCAGCAGTGAAGGTCCCGGGGAATCACCCCTCCACTTT,CASSEGPGESPLHF,TRBV10-2,-,once,TRBJ1-6
TGTGCCAGCAGCTCCCGGACTAGCGGGGGAGGCTACGAGCAGTACTTC,CASSSRTSGGGYEQYF,TRBV7-2,TRBD2,once,TRBJ2-7
TGTGCCAGCAGTTCCGGGACATACAATGAGCAGTTCTTC,CASSSGTYNEQFF,TRBV9,-,-,TRBJ2-1
TGTGCCAGCAGCTTATATAGCGGGGGTACCGGGGAGCTGTTTTTT,CASSLYSGGTGELFF,TRBV27,TRBD2,-,TRBJ2-2
TGCGCCAGCAGCCAAGAGGGCCCGGGACAGGATGGCTACACCTTC,CASSQEGPGQDGYTF,TRBV4-1,TRBD1,-,TRBJ1-2
TGTGCCAGCAGCTTAGGACTAGTCAGAACCGAGACCCAGTACTTC,CASSLGLVRTETQYF,TRBV7-2,-,-,TRBJ2-5
TGTGCCAGCAGTGAGTCTCAGGGGGCCTCCTACGAGCAGTACTTC,CASSESQGASYEQYF,TRBV25-1,TRBD1,-,TRBJ2-7
TGTGCCAGCAGGCCGGGACAGAGCAACGAGCAGTACTTC,CASRPGQSNEQYF,TRBV12-3/TRBV12-4,TRBD1,-,TRBJ2-7
TGTGCCAGCAGCCGCAAATATTCTCCGGGACAGGGAAGTCCCGGGGAGCTGTTTTTT,CASSRKYSPGQGSPGELFF,TRBV7-2,TRBD1,-,TRBJ2-2
TGCGCCAGCAGCTGGGTGACAGGGGCCTACGAGCAGTACTTC,CASSWVTGAYEQYF,TRBV5-1,TRBD1,once,TRBJ2-7
TGTGCCAGCAGTTTGGGCGTAAGCTCCTACAATGAGCAGTTCTTC,CASSLGVSSYNEQFF,TRBV27,-,-,TRBJ2-1
TGTGCCAGCAGCTCCTTAAGGGGGCTGAGCTACGAGCAGTACTTC,CASSSLRGLSYEQYF,TRBV6-6,TRBD1,-,TRBJ2-7
TGTGCCAGCAGCCCAACCGGAGATACGCAGTATTTT,CASSPTGDTQYF,TRBV6-4,-,-,TRBJ2-3
TGTGCCAGCAGTTTTGGGCAGGGTCGAAAAAACACCATATATTTT,CASSFGQGRKNTIYF,TRBV28,-,-,TRBJ1-3
TGTGCCAGCAGCTTGGGGACAGGGTCTAGCACAGATACGCAGTATTTT,CASSLGTGSSTDTQYF,TRBV5-8,TRBD1,-,TRBJ2-3
TGTGCCAGCAGGACGTTCGGGGATTCCTACGAGCAGTACTTC,CASRTFGDSYEQYF,TRBV25-1,-,-,TRBJ2-7
TGTGCCAGCAGTTACTCCAAAAATGAGCAGTTCTTC,CASSYSKNEQFF,TRBV6-5,-,-,TRBJ2-1
TGTGCCAGCAGTTCCCGGACTAGCGGGGGGGCAAGTGAGCAGTTCTTC,CASSSRTSGGASEQFF,TRBV5-4,TRBD2,-,TRBJ2-1
TGCGCCAGCAGCTTGGCTGGGGCAAGGACTGAAGCTTTCTTT,CASSLAGARTEAFF,TRBV5-1,-,-,TRBJ1-1
TGCGCCAGCAGCTTGACGTCCTTCACAGGGGTTGGTGGCTACACCTTC,CASSLTSFTGVGGYTF,TRBV5-1,TRBD1,-,TRBJ1-2
TGCGCCAGCAGCACCAGCGGGGTGGAGACCCAGTACTTC,CASSTSGVETQYF,TRBV10-1,TRBD2,-,TRBJ2-5
TGTGCCAGCAGCTTATTGGGCGGGGATAGCACAGATACGCAGTATTTT,CASSLLGGDSTDTQYF,TRBV7-2,-,few,TRBJ2-3
TGCGCCAGCAGCTTGGGCGGACAGGGGGCGATAGGAAGCTCCTACGAGCAGTACTTC,CASSLGGQGAIGSSYEQYF,TRBV5-1,TRBD1,-,TRBJ2-7